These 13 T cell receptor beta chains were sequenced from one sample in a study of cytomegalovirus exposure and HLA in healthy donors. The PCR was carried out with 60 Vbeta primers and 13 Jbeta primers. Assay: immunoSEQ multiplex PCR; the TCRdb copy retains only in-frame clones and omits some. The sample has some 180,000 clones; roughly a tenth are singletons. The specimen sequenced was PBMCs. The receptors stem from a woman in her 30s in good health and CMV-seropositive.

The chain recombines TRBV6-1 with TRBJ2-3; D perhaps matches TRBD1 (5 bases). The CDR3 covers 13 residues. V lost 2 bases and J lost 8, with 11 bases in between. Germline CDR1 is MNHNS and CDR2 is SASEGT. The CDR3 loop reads CASSESSRGTQYF. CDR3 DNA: TGTGCCAGCAGTGAATCATCAAGGGGTACGCAGTATTTT.

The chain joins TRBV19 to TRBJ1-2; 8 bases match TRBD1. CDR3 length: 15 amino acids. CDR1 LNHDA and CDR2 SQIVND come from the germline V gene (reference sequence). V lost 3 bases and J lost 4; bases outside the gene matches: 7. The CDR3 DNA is TGTGCCAGTAGTATTCGGACAGGGACGGCCTATGGCTACACCTTC. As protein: CASSIRTGTAYGYTF.

CDR3 residues: CASSPPGGLQPQHF. In DNA form, the CDR3 reads TGTGCCAGCAGTCCTCCAGGGGGCCTTCAGCCCCAGCATTTT. The chain employs TRBV28 and TRBJ1-5, with 8 bases that match TRBD1. This CDR3 is built from 14 residues. With 5 bases clipped from V and 6 bases from J, the junction kept 6 bases outside the gene matches. Germline lookup yields CDR1 MDHEN and CDR2 SYDVKM.

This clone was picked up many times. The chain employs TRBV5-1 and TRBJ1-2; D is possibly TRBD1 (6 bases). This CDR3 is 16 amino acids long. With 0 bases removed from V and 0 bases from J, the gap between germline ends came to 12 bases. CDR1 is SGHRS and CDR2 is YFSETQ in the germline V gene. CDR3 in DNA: TGCGCCAGCAGCTTGGCCGGGGGGCCTACTAACTATGGCTACACCTTC. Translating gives CASSLAGGPTNYGYTF.

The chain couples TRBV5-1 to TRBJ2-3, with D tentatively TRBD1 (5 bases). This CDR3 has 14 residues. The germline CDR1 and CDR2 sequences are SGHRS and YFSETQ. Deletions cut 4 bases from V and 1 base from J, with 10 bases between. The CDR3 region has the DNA TGCGCCAGCAGCATTGCCAGGGGCACAGATACGCAGTATTTT. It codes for CASSIARGTDTQYF.

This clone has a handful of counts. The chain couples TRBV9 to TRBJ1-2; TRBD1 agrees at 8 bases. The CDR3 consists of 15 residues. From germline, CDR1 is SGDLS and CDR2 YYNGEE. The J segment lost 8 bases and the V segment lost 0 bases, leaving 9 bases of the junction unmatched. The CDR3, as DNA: TGTGCCAGCAGCGTAGAAACAGGGGGAGGTCTGGGCTACACCTTC. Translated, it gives CASSVETGGGLGYTF.

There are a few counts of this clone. The CDR3 loop reads CASSSANTGELFF. For the CDR3, the DNA is TGTGCCAGCTCTAGCGCGAACACCGGGGAGCTGTTTTTT. This chain uses TRBV6-4 with TRBJ2-2, with a tentative D call TRBD2 (6 bases). This CDR3 spans 13 amino acids. Trimming took off 8 bases at V and 0 bases at J, with 7 bases between the two ends. Germline values: CDR1 MRHNA, CDR2 SNTAGT.

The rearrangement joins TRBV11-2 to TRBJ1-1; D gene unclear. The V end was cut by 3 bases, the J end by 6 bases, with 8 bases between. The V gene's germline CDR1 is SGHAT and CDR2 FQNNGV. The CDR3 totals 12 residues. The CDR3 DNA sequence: TGTGCCAGCAGCTTTGTGGCCGCTGAAGCTTTCTTT. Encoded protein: CASSFVAAEAFF.

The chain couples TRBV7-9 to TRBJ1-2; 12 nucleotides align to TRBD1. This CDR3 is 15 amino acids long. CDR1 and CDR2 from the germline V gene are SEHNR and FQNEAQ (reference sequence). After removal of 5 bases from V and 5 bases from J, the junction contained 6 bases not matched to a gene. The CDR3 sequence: CASSPGTGGRYGYTF. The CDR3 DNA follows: TGTGCCAGCAGCCCGGGGACAGGGGGCCGGTATGGCTACACCTTC.

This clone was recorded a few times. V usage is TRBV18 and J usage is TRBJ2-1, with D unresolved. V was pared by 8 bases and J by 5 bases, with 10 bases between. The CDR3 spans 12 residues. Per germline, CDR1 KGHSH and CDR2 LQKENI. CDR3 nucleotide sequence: TGTGCCAGCAAAGTTCAGAACAATGAGCAGTTCTTC. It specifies CASKVQNNEQFF.

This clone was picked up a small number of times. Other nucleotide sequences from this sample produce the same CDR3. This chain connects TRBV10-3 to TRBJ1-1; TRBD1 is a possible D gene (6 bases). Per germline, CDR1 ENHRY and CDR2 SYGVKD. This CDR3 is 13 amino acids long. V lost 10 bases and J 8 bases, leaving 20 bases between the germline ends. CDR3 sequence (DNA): TGTGCCACGAGCCTAGGCCAGGGGACCGAAGCTTTCTTT. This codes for CATSLGQGTEAFF.

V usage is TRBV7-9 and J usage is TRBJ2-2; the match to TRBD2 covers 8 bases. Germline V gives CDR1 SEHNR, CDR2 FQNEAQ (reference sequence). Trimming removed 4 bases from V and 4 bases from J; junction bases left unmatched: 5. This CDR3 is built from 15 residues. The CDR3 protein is CASSSREGVTGELFF. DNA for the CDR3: TGTGCCAGCAGCTCCCGGGAGGGCGTCACCGGGGAGCTGTTTTTT.

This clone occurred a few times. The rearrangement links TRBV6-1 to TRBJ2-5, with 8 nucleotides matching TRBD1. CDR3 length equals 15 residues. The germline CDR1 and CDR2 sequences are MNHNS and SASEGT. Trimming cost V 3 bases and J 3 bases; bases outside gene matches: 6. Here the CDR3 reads CASSDRGHWEETQYF. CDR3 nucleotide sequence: TGTGCCAGCAGTGACAGGGGGCACTGGGAAGAGACCCAGTACTTC.